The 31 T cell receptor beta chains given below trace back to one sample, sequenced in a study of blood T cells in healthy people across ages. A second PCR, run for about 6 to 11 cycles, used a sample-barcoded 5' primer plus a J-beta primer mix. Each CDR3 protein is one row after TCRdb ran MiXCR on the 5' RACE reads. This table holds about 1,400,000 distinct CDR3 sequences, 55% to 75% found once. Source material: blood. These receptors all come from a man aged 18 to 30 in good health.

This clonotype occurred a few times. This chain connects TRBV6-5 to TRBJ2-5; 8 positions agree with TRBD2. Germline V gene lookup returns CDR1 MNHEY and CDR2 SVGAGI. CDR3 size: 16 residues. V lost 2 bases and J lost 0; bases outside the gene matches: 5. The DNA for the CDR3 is TGTGCCAGCAGTTACGCTAGCGGGCTCGACCAAGAGACCCAGTACTTC. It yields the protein CASSYASGLDQETQYF.

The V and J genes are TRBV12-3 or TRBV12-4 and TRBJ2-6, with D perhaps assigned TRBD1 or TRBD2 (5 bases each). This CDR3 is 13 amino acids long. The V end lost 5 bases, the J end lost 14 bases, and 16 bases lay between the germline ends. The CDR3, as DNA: TGTGCCAGCAGTACCCCGGGGCTAAAGATCCTGACTTTC. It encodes CASSTPGLKILTF.

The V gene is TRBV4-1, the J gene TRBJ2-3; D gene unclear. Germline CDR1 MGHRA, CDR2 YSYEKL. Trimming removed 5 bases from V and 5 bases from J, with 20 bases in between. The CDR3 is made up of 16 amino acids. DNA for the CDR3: TGCGCCAGCAGCGCCCGGTGGGAACTTGTGGGAGATACGCAGTATTTT. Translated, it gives CASSARWELVGDTQYF.

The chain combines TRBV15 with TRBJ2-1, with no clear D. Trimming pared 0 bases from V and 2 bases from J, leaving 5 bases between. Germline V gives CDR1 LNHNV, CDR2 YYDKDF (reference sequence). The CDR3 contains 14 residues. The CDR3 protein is CATSRDLTYNEQFF. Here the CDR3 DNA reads TGTGCCACCAGCAGAGACCTAACCTACAATGAGCAGTTCTTC.

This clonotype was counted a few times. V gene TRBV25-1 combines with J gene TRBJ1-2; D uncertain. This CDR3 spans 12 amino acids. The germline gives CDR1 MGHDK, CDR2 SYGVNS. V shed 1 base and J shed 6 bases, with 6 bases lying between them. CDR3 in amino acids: CASSESPNGYTF. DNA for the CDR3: TGTGCCAGCAGTGAATCCCCCAATGGCTACACCTTC.

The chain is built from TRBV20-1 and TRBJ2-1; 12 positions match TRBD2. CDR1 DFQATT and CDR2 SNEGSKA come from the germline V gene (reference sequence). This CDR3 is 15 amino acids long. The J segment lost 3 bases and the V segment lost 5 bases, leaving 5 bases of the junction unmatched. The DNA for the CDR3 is TGCAGTGCTTGGGGACTAGCGGGTGTCTACAATGAGCAGTTCTTC. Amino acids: CSAWGLAGVYNEQFF.

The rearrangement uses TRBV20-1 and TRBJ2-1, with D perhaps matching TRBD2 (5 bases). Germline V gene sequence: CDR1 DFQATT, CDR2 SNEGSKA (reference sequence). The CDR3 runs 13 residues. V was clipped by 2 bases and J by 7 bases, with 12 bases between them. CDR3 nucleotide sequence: TGCAGTGCTAGATCGGGAACTGTGAATGAGCAGTTCTTC. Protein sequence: CSARSGTVNEQFF.

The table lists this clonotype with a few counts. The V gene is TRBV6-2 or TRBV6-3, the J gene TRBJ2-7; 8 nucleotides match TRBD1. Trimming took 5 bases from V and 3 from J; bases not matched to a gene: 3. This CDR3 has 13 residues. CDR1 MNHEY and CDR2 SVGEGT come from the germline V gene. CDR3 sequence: CASSHGTGYEQYF. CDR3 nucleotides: TGTGCCAGCAGTCACGGGACAGGCTACGAGCAGTACTTC.

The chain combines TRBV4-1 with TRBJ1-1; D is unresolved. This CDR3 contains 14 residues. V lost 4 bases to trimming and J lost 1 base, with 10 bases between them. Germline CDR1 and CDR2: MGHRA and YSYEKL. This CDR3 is CASSPSAGNTEAFF. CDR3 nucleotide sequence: TGCGCCAGCAGCCCGAGCGCTGGGAACACTGAAGCTTTCTTT.

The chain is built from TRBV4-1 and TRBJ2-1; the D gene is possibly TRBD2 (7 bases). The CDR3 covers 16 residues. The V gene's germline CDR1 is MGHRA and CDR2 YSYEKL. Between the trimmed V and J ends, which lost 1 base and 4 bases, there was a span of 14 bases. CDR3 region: CASSQGEGGRYNEQFF. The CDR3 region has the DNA TGCGCCAGCAGCCAAGGTGAGGGGGGGCGATACAATGAGCAGTTCTTC.

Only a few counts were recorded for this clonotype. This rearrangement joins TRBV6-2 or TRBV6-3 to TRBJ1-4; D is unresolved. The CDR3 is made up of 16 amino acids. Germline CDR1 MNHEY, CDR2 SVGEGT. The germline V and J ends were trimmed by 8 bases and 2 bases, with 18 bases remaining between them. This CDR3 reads CASSSTVLSTNEKLFF. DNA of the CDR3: TGTGCCAGCTCTTCAACAGTTCTTTCGACTAATGAAAAACTGTTTTTT.

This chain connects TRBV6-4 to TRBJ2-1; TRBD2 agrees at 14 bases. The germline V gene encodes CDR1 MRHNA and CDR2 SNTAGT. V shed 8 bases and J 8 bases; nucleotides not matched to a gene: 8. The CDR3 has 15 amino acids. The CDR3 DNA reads TGTGCCAGCTCCTTGACTAGCGGGGGGGACGATGAGCAGTTCTTC. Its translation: CASSLTSGGDDEQFF.

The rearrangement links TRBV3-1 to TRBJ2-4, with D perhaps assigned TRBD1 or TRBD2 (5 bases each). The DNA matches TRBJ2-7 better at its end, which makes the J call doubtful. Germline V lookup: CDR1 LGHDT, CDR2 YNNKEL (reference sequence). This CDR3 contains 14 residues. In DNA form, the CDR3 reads TGTGCCAGCAGCCAAGGAACGAGGGGCTACGAGCAGTACTTC. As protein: CASSQGTRGYEQYF.

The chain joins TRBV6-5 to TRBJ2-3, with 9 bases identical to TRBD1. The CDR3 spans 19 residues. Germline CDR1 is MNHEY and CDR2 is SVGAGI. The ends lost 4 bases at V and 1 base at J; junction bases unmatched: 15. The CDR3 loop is CASSSDFLDRGSRTDTQYF. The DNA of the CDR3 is TGTGCCAGCAGTTCCGACTTCCTGGACAGGGGCTCCCGCACAGATACGCAGTATTTT.

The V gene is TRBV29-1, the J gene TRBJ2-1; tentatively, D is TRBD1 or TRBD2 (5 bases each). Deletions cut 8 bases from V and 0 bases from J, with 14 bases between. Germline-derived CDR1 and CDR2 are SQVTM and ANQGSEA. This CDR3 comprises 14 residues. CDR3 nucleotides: TGCAGCCTTTATCCGGGACCCTCCTACAATGAGCAGTTCTTC. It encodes CSLYPGPSYNEQFF.

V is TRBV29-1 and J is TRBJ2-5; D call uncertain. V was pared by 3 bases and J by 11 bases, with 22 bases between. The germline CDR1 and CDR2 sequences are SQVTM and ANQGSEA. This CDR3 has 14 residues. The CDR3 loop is CSVDTGPPINEQYF. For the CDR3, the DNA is TGCAGCGTTGACACTGGGCCCCCCATCAATGAGCAGTACTTC.

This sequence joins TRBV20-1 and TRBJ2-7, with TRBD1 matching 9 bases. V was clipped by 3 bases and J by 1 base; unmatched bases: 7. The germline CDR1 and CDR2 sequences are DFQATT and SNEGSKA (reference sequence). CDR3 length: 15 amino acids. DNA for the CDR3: TGCAGTGCTAGCCTCCTCGGGACAGGGTCCTACGAGCAGTACTTC. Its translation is CSASLLGTGSYEQYF.

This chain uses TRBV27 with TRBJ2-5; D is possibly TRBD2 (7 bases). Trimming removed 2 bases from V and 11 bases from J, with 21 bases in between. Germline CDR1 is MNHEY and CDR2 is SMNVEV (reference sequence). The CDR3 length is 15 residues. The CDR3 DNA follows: TGTGCCAGCAGTTTAAGGCTAGCGGATAAGGGGGAGCAGTACTTC. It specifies CASSLRLADKGEQYF.

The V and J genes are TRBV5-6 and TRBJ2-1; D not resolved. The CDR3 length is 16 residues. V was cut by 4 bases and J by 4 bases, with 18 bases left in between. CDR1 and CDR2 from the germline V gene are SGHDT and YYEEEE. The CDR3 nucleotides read TGTGCCAGCAGCGATCCCAGTGGAGAGGCTTACAATGAGCAGTTCTTC. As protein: CASSDPSGEAYNEQFF.

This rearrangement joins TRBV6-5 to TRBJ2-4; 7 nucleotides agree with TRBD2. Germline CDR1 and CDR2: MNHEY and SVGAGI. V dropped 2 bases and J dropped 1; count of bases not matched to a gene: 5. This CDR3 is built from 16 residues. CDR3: CASSYVMGGAKNIQYF. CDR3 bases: TGTGCCAGCAGTTACGTAATGGGGGGGGCCAAAAACATTCAGTACTTC.

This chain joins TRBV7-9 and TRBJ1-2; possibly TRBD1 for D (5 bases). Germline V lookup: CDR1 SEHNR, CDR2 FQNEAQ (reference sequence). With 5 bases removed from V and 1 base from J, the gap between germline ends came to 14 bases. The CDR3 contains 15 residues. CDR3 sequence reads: CASSAQQGFNYGYTF. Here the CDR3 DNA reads TGTGCCAGCAGCGCCCAGCAGGGTTTTAACTATGGCTACACCTTC.

The DNA for the CDR3 is TGTGCCAGCAGTGACCTGAACACCGGGGAGCTGTTTTTT. This gives the protein CASSDLNTGELFF. V gene TRBV25-1 combines with J gene TRBJ2-2; D is undetermined. V lost 3 bases, J lost 1 base, and 3 bases lay in between. This CDR3 comprises 13 residues. Germline V gene lookup returns CDR1 MGHDK and CDR2 SYGVNS.

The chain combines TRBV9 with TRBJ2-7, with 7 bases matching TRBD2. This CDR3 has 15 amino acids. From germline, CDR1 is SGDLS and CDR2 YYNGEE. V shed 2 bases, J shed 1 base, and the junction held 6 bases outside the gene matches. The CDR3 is CASSVGGTSSYEQYF. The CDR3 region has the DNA TGTGCCAGCAGCGTGGGGGGGACTTCTTCCTACGAGCAGTACTTC.

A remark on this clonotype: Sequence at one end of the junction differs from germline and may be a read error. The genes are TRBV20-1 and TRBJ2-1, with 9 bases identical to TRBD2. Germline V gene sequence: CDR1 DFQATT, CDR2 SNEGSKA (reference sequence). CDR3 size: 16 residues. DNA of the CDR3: TGTAGTGCTAGAGATGATAGCGGGAGAGCCTACAATGAGCAGTTCTTC. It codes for CSARDDSGRAYNEQFF.

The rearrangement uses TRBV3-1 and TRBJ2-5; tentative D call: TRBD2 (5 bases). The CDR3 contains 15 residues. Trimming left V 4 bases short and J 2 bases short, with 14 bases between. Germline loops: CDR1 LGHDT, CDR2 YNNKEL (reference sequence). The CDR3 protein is CASSPAEPAQETQYF. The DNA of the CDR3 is TGTGCCAGCAGCCCAGCGGAACCCGCGCAAGAGACCCAGTACTTC.

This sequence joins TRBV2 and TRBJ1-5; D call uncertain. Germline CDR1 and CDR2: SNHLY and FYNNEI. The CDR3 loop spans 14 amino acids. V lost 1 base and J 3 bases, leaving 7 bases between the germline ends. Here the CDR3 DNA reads TGTGCCAGCAGTGAAGGGACCTACAATCAGCCCCAGCATTTT. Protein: CASSEGTYNQPQHF.

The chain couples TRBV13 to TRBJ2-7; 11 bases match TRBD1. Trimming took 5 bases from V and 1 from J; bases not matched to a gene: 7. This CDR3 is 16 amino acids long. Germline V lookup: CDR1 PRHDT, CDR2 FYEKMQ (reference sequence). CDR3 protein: CASSVTGTGGSYEQYF. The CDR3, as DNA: TGTGCCAGCAGCGTCACCGGGACAGGGGGGTCCTACGAGCAGTACTTC.

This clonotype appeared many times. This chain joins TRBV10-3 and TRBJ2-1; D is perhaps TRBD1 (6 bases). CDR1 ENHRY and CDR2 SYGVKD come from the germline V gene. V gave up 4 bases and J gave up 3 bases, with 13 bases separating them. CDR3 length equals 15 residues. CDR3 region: CAISAEGTYYNEQFF. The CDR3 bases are TGTGCCATCAGTGCTGAAGGGACATACTACAATGAGCAGTTCTTC.

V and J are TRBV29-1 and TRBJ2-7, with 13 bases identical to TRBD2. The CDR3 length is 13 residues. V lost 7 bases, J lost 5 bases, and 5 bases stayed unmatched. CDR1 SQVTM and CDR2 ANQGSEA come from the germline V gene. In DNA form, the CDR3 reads TGCAGCGCTGTTGGACTAGCGGGAGACGAGCAGTACTTC. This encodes CSAVGLAGDEQYF.

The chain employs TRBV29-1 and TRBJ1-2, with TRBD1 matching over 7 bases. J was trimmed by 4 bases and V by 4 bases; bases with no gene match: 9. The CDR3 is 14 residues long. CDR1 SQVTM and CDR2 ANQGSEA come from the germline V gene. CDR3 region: CSVGARQGGYGYTF. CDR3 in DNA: TGCAGCGTTGGGGCCAGACAGGGTGGCTATGGCTACACCTTC.

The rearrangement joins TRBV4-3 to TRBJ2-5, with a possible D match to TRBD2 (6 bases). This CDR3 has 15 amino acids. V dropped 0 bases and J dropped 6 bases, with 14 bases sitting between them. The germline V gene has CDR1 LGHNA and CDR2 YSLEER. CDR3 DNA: TGCGCCAGCAGCCAAGATGTTTCTGGGGGGAAGACCCAGTACTTC. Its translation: CASSQDVSGGKTQYF.